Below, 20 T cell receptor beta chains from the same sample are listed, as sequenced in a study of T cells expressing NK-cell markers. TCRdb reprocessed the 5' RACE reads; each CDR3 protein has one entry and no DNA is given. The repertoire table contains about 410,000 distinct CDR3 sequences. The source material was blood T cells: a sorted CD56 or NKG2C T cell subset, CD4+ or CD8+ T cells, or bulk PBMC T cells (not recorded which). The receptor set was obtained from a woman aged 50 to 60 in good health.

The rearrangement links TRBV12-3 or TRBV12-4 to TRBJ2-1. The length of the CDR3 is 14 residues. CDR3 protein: CASSFSSGLNEQFF.

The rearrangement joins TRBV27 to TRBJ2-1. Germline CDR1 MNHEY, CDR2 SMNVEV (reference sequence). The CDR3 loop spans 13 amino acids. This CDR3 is CASSLDGYNEQFF.

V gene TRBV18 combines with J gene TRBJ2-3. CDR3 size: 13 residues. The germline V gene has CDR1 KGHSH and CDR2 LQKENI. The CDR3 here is CASSRQSTDTQYF.

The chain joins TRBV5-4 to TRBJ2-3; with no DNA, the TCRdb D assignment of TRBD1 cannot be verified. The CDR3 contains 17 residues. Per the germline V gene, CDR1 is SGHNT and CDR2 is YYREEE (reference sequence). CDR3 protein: CASSPWGQGAFTDTQYF.

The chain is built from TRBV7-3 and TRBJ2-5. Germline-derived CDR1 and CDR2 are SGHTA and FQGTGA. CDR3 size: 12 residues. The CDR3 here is CASRSQEETQYF. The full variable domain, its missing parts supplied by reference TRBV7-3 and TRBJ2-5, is GAGVSQTPSNKVTEKGKYVELRCDPISGHTALYWYRQSLGQGPEFLIYFQGTGAADDSGLPNDRFFAVRPEGSVSTLKIQRTERGDSAVYLCASRSQEETQYFGPGTRLLVL.

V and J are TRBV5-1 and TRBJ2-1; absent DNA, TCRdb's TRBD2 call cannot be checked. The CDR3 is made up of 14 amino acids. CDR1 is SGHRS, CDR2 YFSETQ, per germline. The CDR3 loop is CASSLLSSGGEQFF.

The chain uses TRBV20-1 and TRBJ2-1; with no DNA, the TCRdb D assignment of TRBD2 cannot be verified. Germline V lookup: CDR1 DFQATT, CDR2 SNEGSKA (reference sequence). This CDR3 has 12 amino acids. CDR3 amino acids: CSILAGYNEQFF.

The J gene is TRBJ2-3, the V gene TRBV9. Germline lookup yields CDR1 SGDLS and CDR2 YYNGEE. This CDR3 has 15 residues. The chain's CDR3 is CASTEDIFGADTQYF. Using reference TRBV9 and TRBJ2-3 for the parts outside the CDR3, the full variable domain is DSGVTQTPKHLITATGQRVTLRCSPRSGDLSVYWYQQSLDQGLQFLIQYYNGEERAKGNILERFSAQQFPDLHSELNLSSLELGDSALYFCASTEDIFGADTQYFGPGTRLTVL.

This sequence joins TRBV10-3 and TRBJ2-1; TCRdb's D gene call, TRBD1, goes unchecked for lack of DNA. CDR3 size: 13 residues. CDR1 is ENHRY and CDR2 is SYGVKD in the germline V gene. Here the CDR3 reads CAVGGSRENEQFF.

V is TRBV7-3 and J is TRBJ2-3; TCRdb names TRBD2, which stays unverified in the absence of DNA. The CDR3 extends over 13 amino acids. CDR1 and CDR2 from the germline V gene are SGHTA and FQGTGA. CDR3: CASSSGPSDTQYF.

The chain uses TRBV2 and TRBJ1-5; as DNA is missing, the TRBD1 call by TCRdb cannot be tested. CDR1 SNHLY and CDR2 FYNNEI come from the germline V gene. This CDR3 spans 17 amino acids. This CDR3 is CASSWDRGGLSNQPQHF. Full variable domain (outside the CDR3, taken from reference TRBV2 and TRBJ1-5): EPEVTQTPSHQVTQMGQEVILRCVPISNHLYFYWYRQILGQKVEFLVSFYNNEISEKSEIFDDQFSVERPDGSNFTLKIRSTKLEDSAMYFCASSWDRGGLSNQPQHFGDGTRLSIL.

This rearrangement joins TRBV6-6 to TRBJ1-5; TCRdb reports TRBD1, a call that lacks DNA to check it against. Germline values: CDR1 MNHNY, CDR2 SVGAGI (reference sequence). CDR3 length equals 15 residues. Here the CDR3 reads CASRSTGGNNQPQHF.

The CDR3 spells CASSLGFSFYNEQFF. This rearrangement joins TRBV11-3 to TRBJ2-1. The CDR3 runs to 15 residues. CDR1 is SGHNT, CDR2 YENEEA, per germline.

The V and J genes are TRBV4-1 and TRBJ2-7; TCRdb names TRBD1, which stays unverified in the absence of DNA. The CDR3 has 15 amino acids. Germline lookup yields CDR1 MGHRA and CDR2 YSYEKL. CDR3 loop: CASSQQTGIYYEQYF.

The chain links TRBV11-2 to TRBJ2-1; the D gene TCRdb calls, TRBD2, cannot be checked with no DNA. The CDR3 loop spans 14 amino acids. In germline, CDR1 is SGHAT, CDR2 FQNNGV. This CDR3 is CASSPRTSGLGQFF.

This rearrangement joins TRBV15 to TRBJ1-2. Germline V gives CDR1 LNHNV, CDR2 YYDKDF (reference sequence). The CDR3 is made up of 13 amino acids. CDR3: CATSDREVYGYTF.

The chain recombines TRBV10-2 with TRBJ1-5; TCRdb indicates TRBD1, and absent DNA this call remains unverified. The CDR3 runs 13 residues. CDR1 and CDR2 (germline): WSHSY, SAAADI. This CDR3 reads CASSESRGQPQHF.

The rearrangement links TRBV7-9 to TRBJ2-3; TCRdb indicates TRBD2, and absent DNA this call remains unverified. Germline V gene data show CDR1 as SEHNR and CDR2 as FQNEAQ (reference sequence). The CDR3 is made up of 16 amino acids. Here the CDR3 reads CASSPPGLAGAEGQYF.

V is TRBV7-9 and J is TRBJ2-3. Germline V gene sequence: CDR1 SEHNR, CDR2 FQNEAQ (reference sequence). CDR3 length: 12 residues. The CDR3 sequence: CASSETRDTQYF.

The CDR3: CASSLNTGGNNEQFF. The genes are TRBV12-3 or TRBV12-4 and TRBJ2-1; TCRdb names TRBD1, which stays unverified in the absence of DNA. The CDR3 runs 15 residues.